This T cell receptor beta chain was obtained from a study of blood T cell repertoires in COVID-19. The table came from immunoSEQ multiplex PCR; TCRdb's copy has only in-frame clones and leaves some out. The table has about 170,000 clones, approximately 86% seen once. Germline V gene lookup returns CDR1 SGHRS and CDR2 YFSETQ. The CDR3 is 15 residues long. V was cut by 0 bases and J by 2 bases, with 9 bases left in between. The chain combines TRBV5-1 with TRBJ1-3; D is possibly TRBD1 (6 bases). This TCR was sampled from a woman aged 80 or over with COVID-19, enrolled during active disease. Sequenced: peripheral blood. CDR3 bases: TGCGCCAGCAGCTTGGCCGGGGGGCCTGGAAACACCATATATTTT. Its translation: CASSLAGGPGNTIYF.